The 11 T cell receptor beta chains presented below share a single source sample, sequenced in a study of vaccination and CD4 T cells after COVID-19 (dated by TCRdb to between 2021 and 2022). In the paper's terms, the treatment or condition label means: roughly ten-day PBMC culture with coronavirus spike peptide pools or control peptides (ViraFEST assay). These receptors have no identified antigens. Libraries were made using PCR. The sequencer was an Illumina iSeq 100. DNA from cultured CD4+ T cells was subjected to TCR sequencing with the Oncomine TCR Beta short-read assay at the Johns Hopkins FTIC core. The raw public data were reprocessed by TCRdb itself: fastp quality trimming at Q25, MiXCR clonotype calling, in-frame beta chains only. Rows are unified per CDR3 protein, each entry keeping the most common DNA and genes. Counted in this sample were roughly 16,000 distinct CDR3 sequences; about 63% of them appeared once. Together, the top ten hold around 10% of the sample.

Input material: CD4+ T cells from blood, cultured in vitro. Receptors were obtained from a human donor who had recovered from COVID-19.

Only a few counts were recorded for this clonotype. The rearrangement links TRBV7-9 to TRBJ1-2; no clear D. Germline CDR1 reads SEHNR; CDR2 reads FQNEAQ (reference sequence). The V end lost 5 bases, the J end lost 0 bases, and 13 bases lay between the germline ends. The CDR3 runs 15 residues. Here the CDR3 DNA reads TGTGCCAGCAGCCCGAACCTACAGCCTAACTATGGCTACACCTTC. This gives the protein CASSPNLQPNYGYTF.

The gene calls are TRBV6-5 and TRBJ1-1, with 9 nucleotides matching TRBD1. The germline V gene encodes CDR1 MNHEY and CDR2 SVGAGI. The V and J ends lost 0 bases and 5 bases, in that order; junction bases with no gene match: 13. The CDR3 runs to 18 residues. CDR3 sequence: CASSYSAADRGSETEAFF. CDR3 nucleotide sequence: TGTGCCAGCAGTTACTCCGCGGCCGACAGGGGGTCTGAAACTGAAGCTTTCTTT.

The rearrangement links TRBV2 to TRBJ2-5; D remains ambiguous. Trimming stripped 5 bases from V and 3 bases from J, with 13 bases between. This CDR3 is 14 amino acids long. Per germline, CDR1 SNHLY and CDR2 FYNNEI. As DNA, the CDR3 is TGTGCCAGCAGTTCGCTCCTCACCGAAGAGACCCAGTACTTC. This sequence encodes CASSSLLTEETQYF.

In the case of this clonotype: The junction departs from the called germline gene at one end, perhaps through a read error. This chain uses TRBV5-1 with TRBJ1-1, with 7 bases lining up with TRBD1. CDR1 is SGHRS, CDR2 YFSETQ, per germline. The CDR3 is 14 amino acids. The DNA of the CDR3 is TGCGCTAGCAGCTTCCGGACAGGGAACACTGAAGCTTTCTTT. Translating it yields CASSFRTGNTEAFF. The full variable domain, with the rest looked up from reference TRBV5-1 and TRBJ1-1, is KAGVTQTPRYLIKTRGQQVTLSCSPISGHRSVSWYQQTPGQGLQFLFEYFSETQRNKGNFPGRFSGRQFSNSRSEMNVSTLELGDSALYLCASSFRTGNTEAFFGQGTRLTVV.

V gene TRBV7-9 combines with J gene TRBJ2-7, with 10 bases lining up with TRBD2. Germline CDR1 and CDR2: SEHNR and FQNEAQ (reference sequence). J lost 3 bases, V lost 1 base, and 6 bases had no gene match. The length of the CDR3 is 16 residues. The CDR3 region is CASSLDGTSDNYEQYF. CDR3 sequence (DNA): TGTGCCAGCAGCTTAGACGGGACTAGCGACAACTACGAGCAGTACTTC.

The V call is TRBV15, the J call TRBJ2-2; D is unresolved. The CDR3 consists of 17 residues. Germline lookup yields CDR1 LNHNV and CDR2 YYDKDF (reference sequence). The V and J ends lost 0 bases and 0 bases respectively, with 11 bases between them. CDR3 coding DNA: TGTGCCACCAGCAGAGAAAGGCCACGGACGAACACCGGGGAGCTGTTTTTT. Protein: CATSRERPRTNTGELFF.

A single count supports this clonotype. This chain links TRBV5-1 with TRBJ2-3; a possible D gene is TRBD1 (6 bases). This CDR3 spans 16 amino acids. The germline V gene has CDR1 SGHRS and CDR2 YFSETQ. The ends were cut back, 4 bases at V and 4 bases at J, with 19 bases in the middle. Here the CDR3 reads CASSTDRPTLPDTQYF. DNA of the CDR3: TGCGCCAGCAGCACCGACAGGCCCACCCTACCAGATACGCAGTATTTT.

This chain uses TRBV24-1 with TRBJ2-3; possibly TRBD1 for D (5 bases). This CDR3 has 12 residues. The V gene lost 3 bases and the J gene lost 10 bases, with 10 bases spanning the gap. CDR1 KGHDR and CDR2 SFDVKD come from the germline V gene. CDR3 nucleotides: TGTGCCACCAGTGATCCAGAACAGGCGCAGTATTTT. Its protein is CATSDPEQAQYF.

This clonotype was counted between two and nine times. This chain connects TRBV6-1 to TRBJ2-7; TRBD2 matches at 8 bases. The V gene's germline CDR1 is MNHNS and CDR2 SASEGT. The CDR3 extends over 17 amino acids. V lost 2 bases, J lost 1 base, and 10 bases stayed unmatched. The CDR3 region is CASSEFGGSGVSYEQYF. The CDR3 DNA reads TGTGCCAGCAGTGAATTTGGTGGTAGCGGGGTTTCCTACGAGCAGTACTTC.

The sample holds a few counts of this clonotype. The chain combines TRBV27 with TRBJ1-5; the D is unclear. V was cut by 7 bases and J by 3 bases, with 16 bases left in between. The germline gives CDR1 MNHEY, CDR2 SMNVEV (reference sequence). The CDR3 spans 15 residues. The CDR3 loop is CASTRWPGLNQPQHF. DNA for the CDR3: TGTGCCAGCACCCGATGGCCCGGACTCAATCAGCCCCAGCATTTT.

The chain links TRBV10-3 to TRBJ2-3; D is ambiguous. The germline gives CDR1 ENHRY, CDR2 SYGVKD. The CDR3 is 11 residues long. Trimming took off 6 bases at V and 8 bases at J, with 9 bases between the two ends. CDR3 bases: TGTGCCATCAGCGCCAGTGGTACGCAGTATTTT. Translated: CAISASGTQYF.